This TCR beta chain derives from a study of radiotherapy plus CTLA-4 blockade in lung cancer (dated by TCRdb to the late 2010s). Context from the whole study: Objective responses were observed in about 17% of enrolled patients, and disease control was achieved in 25% to 40%.

Results and caveats for the whole study, not just this receptor: After treatment with radiotherapy and ipilimumab, TCR clones that originated in tumors expanded in peripheral blood. The strongest predictors of response, as reported, were early dynamic changes in blood T cell clones along with a rise in serum interferon-beta after radiation.

The CDR3 starts with the cysteine, ends with the phenylalanine, and has 14 residues. The read is trimmed to its CDR3 DNA, 42 bases read in frame from base 1. From the germline V gene, CDR1 is WSHSY and CDR2 is SAAADI. Trimming accounts for 7 bases at V and 4 bases at J, while the number of junction bases matched to no gene is 6. The library was produced with the immunoSEQ multiplex PCR assay. This is the immuneACCESS table as TCRdb keeps it, with only in-frame sequences that have V and J called. A part of the clones is gone; compared with another copy, unresolved V genes explain less than half, and the rest is unexplained. For this sample the table gives tens of thousands of clones, of which 70% to 90% were detected only once. Jointly, the top ten make up around 4.8% of the sample. In this study, focal radiation therapy paired with CTLA-4 blockade (ipilimumab) was tested in patients who had chemo-refractory metastatic non-small-cell lung cancer.

This clone showed up just once. No antigen is known for it. Base quality data are lacking; no much larger clone is found one base away. The TCR was taken from a human donor with non-small cell lung cancer whose response to radiotherapy plus ipilimumab could not be evaluated. The V and J segments used are TRBV10-2 and TRBJ2-7; TRBD2 lines up with 11 middle nucleotides. The input for sequencing was peripheral blood, taken from a patient treated with radiotherapy plus ipilimumab. The CDR3 protein sequence reads: CASKSGTSGYEQYF. Read as DNA, the sequence is TGCGCCAGCAAATCCGGGACTAGCGGATACGAGCAGTACTTC.